This T cell receptor (beta chain) was sequenced during a study of blood T cells in healthy people across ages. Study-level information: Template switching retrieved approximately one barcoded beta molecule for each two T cells.

A word on this clonotype: Its antigen is unidentified.

CDR1 is SGHTA and CDR2 is FQGNSA in the germline V gene. Trimming took 0 bases from V and 4 from J, leaving 18 bases between them. This CDR3 has 17 residues. Then a second PCR, running about 6 to 12 cycles, was carried out with a sample-barcoded 5' primer and a J-beta primer mix. One entry per CDR3 protein, called by TCRdb with MiXCR from the 5' RACE reads. The sample has about 1 million distinct CDR3 sequences, 25% seen once. Study conclusions and caveats: Long-lived donors exceeded aged donors in naive CD4+ cells and diversity.

This sample also appeared in a second study, on T cells of mothers and their children. That study adds: Each 15 ul cDNA reaction used 1.5 ug RNA; all RNA was used. When the second PCR was run, its M1S primer added sample barcodes and 2-4 random nucleotides.

The sample comprised blood. This clonotype was sampled from a girl between 2 and 10 years old in good health. The chain uses TRBV7-2 and TRBJ1-1, with D maybe TRBD1 (5 bases). The CDR3 region is CASSLALFGGGSTEAFF. The CDR3 DNA is TGTGCCAGCAGCTTAGCGCTTTTTGGGGGGGGGAGCACTGAAGCTTTCTTT.